A selection of T cell receptor beta chains follows, all from one sample in a study of T cell responses to AZD1222 COVID-19 vaccine. The data were produced by immunoSEQ multiplex PCR, yet TCRdb's version contains in-frame clones alone and is incomplete. The sample yields around 150,000 clones, less than 95% seen once. This sample comprised peripheral blood, obtained on day 0 of AZD1222 vaccination. The receptors originated from an adult in good health. Both conserved end residues are part of each CDR3. Only part of the rows carry a size: once, few, many, or a class if the clone is expanded.

J gene	V gene	clone size	CDR3 protein
TRBJ1-1	TRBV9	-	CASSVGHRGPEAFF
TRBJ1-1	TRBV18	once	CASSPPGGGTEAFF
TRBJ1-1	TRBV3-1/TRBV3-2	-	CASRGLGYSEAFF
TRBJ1-2	TRBV6-1	-	CASSEARGLSYGYTF
TRBJ1-3	TRBV30	-	CAWLPRGTGNTIYF
TRBJ2-1	TRBV5-1	-	CASSLGDSGGGNEQFF
TRBJ1-4	TRBV4-1	-	CASSHFSGVGEKLFF
TRBJ1-2	TRBV5-1	-	CASSPGRTQGYTF
TRBJ2-1	TRBV7-8	once	CASSLEPGVNEQFF
TRBJ1-1	TRBV12-3/TRBV12-4	-	CASSTTVNTEAFF
TRBJ1-3	TRBV5-6	-	CASSSYSRGSGNTIYF
TRBJ1-2	TRBV7-9	-	CASSLPRPGSPYGYTF
TRBJ2-2	TRBV5-1	-	CASHRQGTNTGELFF
TRBJ2-7	TRBV4-2	-	CASSPRTGGSYEQYF
TRBJ2-1	TRBV10-2	-	CASRRDAGYNEQFF
TRBJ2-1	TRBV7-8	-	CASSLGLGDNEQFF
TRBJ2-1	TRBV7-3	-	CASSLIAGNEQFF